The 18 T cell receptor beta chains below come from one sample, sequenced in a study of siplizumab effects on memory and regulatory T cells. Clones were read by immunoSEQ multiplex PCR, and TCRdb kept only the in-frame ones, dropping some. This sample has approximately 90,000 clones, with 94% found just once. The specimen was non-Treg CD4+ T cells sorted from blood. These receptors all stem from a human donor in good health.

This clone appeared a single time. The V and J genes are TRBV14 and TRBJ2-2, with no clear D. CDR1 and CDR2 from the germline V gene are SGHDN and FVKESK. This CDR3 comprises 14 residues. Trimming took off 1 base at V and 5 bases at J, with 8 bases between the two ends. CDR3 sequence reads: CASSQVSETGELFF. CDR3 coding DNA: TGTGCCAGCAGCCAAGTTTCAGAAACCGGGGAGCTGTTTTTT.

The rearrangement uses TRBV28 and TRBJ1-5; no firm D call. The length of the CDR3 is 14 residues. V was cut by 3 bases and J by 2 bases, with 8 bases left in between. The germline V gene has CDR1 MDHEN and CDR2 SYDVKM. The CDR3 protein is CASSLGWGNQPQHF. CDR3 sequence (DNA): TGTGCCAGCAGTTTGGGGTGGGGCAATCAGCCCCAGCATTTT. The full variable domain, with the rest looked up from reference TRBV28 and TRBJ1-5, is DVKVTQSSRYLVKRTGEKVFLECVQDMDHENMFWYRQDPGLGLRLIYFSYDVKMKEKGDIPEGYSVSREKKERFSLILESASTNQTSMYLCASSLGWGNQPQHFGDGTRLSIL.

The rearrangement uses TRBV10-3 and TRBJ2-3, with D tentatively TRBD2 (6 bases). V was cut by 3 bases and J by 8 bases, with 21 bases left in between. This CDR3 region has 16 residues. Per germline, CDR1 ENHRY and CDR2 SYGVKD. The chain's CDR3 is CAISDLGGAYQGTQYF. The CDR3 DNA follows: TGTGCCATCAGTGACCTTGGCGGGGCCTATCAAGGTACGCAGTATTTT.

CDR3 residues: CASSTGTGVEQYF. The CDR3 DNA reads TGTGCCAGCTCAACAGGGACAGGGGTCGAGCAGTACTTC. The chain uses TRBV18 and TRBJ2-7, with 10 bases fitting TRBD1. Germline CDR1 reads KGHSH; CDR2 reads LQKENI. The CDR3 sequence is 13 residues long. After removal of 5 bases from V and 6 bases from J, the junction contained 4 bases not matched to a gene.

The chain recombines TRBV6-4 with TRBJ1-3; tentatively, D is TRBD1 (5 bases). Between the trimmed V and J ends, which lost 6 bases and 7 bases, there was a span of 19 bases. The CDR3 contains 15 residues. The V gene's germline CDR1 is MRHNA and CDR2 SNTAGT. The CDR3 region is CASRGPLSKVNTIYF. In DNA form, the CDR3 reads TGTGCCAGCAGGGGGCCTCTTAGTAAGGTGAACACCATATATTTT.

The rearrangement uses TRBV20-1 and TRBJ2-1, with D possibly TRBD2 on 6 matching bases. The CDR3 extends over 11 amino acids. Deletions cut 5 bases from V and 6 bases from J, with 8 bases between. Germline-derived CDR1 and CDR2 are DFQATT and SNEGSKA (reference sequence). CDR3 sequence: CSARSGNEQFF. In DNA, the CDR3 is TGCAGTGCTCGTAGCGGCAATGAGCAGTTCTTC.

The V and J genes are TRBV4-1 and TRBJ1-6; D is unresolved. V was cut by 0 bases and J by 5 bases, with 17 bases left in between. The CDR3 is made up of 18 amino acids. Germline V gene sequence: CDR1 MGHRA, CDR2 YSYEKL. The CDR3 DNA reads TGCGCCAGCAGCCAAGATCGGGGAGAGTTTTCCGATAATTCACCCCTCCACTTT. Residues: CASSQDRGEFSDNSPLHF.

The genes are TRBV2 and TRBJ1-6; no definite D call. Germline CDR1 is SNHLY and CDR2 is FYNNEI. Trimming shortened V by 7 bases and J by 7 bases, and 11 bases separated the two germline ends. The CDR3 has 13 amino acids. The CDR3 loop is CASIVGINSPLHF. The CDR3, as DNA: TGTGCCAGCATCGTCGGGATAAATTCACCCCTCCACTTT.

This chain uses TRBV5-6 with TRBJ2-1, with TRBD2 identical over 14 bases. Losses at the gene ends were 6 bases for V and 5 bases for J; bases not matched to a gene: 4. The CDR3 is 15 amino acids. The germline CDR1 and CDR2 sequences are SGHDT and YYEEEE. CDR3 loop: CASTRLAGGDNEQFF. CDR3 nucleotides: TGTGCCAGCACCCGACTAGCGGGAGGGGACAATGAGCAGTTCTTC.

V usage is TRBV5-1 and J usage is TRBJ1-6; D is unclear. V lost 3 bases, J lost 12 bases, and 10 bases lay in between. CDR3 size: 12 residues. Germline V gene lookup returns CDR1 SGHRS and CDR2 YFSETQ. CDR3 sequence reads: CASSSSSGPLHF. CDR3 in DNA: TGCGCCAGCAGCTCCTCCTCGGGACCCCTCCACTTT.

The CDR3 nucleotides read TGTGCCAGTGGACAGGGGGCCGGCTACACCTTC. This codes for CASGQGAGYTF. This sequence joins TRBV19 and TRBJ1-2; 11 nucleotides align to TRBD1. The J segment lost 8 bases and the V segment lost 8 bases, leaving 1 base of the junction unmatched. The CDR3 is 11 residues long. The V gene's germline CDR1 is LNHDA and CDR2 SQIVND (reference sequence).

V and J are TRBV20-1 and TRBJ2-7, with D unclear. Trimming left V 3 bases short and J 6 bases short, with 6 bases between. The CDR3 sequence is 10 residues long. Per the germline V gene, CDR1 is DFQATT and CDR2 is SNEGSKA (reference sequence). The CDR3 sequence: CSASSSEQYF. The CDR3 DNA follows: TGCAGTGCTAGTTCGAGCGAGCAGTACTTC.

V and J are TRBV18 and TRBJ1-6, with D possibly TRBD1 on 6 matching bases. The germline V gene has CDR1 KGHSH and CDR2 LQKENI. This CDR3 region has 14 residues. Trimming pared 2 bases from V and 8 bases from J, leaving 10 bases between. CDR3 sequence: CASSPTGRDSPLHF. DNA for the CDR3: TGTGCCAGCTCACCAACAGGGAGGGATTCACCCCTCCACTTT.

This clone was seen only a few times. The chain uses TRBV19 and TRBJ1-2; a weak D match, TRBD1 (5 bases). Germline CDR1 and CDR2: LNHDA and SQIVND (reference sequence). The CDR3 is 17 amino acids. The V end lost 3 bases, the J end lost 5 bases, and 22 bases lay between the germline ends. The CDR3 DNA is TGTGCCAGTAGTATCGGCGTTTTCGGGGCGAGAAGATATGGCTACACCTTC. Protein product: CASSIGVFGARRYGYTF.

V gene TRBV5-1 combines with J gene TRBJ1-2; D call uncertain. The CDR3 has 13 residues. The germline V and J ends were trimmed by 2 bases and 2 bases, with 7 bases remaining between them. Germline V lookup: CDR1 SGHRS, CDR2 YFSETQ. The CDR3 DNA reads TGCGCCAGCAGCTTTCTCAGAAACTATGGCTACACCTTC. The encoded protein is CASSFLRNYGYTF.

The chain joins TRBV4-2 to TRBJ1-2; 7 bases are a match to TRBD1. Germline V gene data show CDR1 as LGHNA and CDR2 as YNFKEQ. The CDR3 extends over 14 amino acids. The junction had 12 bases not matched to a gene; V was cut back by 7 bases and J by 7 bases. The CDR3 protein is CASTTYDRDAGYTF. In DNA form, the CDR3 reads TGTGCCAGCACGACCTATGACAGGGACGCTGGCTACACCTTC.

The chain joins TRBV7-9 to TRBJ2-7; tentatively, D is TRBD2 (6 bases). In germline, CDR1 is SEHNR, CDR2 FQNEAQ (reference sequence). This CDR3 region has 15 residues. Trimming shortened V by 1 base and J by 6 bases, and 16 bases separated the two germline ends. The CDR3 sequence is CASSLGSLGGSEQYF. The CDR3 bases are TGTGCCAGCAGCTTAGGGTCCCTCGGGGGATCCGAGCAGTACTTC.

The chain joins TRBV2 to TRBJ2-3; a weak D match, TRBD1 (6 bases). The V end lost 1 base, the J end lost 2 bases, and 10 bases lay between the germline ends. Germline V gives CDR1 SNHLY, CDR2 FYNNEI. This CDR3 region has 15 residues. The CDR3 DNA is TGTGCCAGCAGTGAAGGAGGACAGCCCACAGATACGCAGTATTTT. It translates to CASSEGGQPTDTQYF.